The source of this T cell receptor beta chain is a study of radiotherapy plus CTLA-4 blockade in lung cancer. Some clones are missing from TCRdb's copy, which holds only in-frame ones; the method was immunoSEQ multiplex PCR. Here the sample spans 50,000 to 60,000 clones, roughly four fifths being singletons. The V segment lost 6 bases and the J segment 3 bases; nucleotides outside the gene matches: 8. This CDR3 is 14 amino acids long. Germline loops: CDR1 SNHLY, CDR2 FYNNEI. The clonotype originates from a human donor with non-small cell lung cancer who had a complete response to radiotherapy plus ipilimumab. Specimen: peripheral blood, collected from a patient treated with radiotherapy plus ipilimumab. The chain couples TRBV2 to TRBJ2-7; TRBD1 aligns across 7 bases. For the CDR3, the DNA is TGTGCCAGCAGGTACCGGGACAGAAGCTACGAGCAGTACGTC. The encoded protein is CASRYRDRSYEQYV.